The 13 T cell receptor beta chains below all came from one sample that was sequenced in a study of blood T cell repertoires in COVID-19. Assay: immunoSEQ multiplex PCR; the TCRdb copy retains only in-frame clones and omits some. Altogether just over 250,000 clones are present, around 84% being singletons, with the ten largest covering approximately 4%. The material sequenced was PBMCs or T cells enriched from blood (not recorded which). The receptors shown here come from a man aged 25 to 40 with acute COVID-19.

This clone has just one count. CDR3 region: CASSDGQKTSYEQYV. CDR3 sequence (DNA): TGTGCCAGCAGTGACGGACAGAAAACCTCCTACGAGCAGTACGTC. This chain connects TRBV2 to TRBJ2-7; a possible D gene is TRBD1 (6 bases). The CDR3 is 15 amino acids. V lost 3 bases and J lost 0, with 12 bases in between. Germline CDR1 and CDR2: SNHLY and FYNNEI.

CDR3: CASSRSQGAKNIQYF. The CDR3 nucleotides read TGTGCCAGTAGTAGGTCCCAGGGAGCCAAAAACATTCAGTACTTC. The chain has TRBV19 and TRBJ2-4; TRBD1 is a possible D gene (5 bases). The CDR3 has 15 residues. Per germline, CDR1 LNHDA and CDR2 SQIVND (reference sequence). V gave up 4 bases and J gave up 0 bases, with 10 bases separating them.

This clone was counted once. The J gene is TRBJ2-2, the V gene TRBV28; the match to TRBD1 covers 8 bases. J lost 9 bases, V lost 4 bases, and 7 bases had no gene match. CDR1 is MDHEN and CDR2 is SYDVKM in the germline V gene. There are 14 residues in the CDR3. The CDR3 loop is CASSSTTGVRELFF. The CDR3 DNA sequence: TGTGCCAGCAGTTCTACGACAGGGGTACGGGAGCTGTTTTTT.

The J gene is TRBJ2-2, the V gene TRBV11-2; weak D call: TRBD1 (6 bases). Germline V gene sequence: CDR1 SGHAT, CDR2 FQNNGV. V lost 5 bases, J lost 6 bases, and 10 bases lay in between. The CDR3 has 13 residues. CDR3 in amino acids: CASSTGSAGELFF. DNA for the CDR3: TGTGCCAGCAGCACAGGGTCCGCCGGGGAGCTGTTTTTT.

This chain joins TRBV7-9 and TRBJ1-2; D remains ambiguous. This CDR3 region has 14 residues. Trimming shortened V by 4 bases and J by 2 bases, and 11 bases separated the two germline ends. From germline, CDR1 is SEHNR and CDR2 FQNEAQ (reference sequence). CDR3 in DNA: TGTGCCAGCAGCTCAGCGGGCCTGAACTATGGCTACACCTTC. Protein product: CASSSAGLNYGYTF.

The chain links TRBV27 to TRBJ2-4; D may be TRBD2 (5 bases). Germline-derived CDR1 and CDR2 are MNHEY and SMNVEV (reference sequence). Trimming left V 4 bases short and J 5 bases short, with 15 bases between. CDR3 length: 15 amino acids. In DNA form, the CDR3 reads TGTGCCAGCAGTTATGTTTTGGGGAGCCAAAACATTCAGTACTTC. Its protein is CASSYVLGSQNIQYF.

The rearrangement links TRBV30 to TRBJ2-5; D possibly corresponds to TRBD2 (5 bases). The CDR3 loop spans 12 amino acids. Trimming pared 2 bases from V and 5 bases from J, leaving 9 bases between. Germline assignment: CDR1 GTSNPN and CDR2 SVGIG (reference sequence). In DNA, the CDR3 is TGTGCCTGGAGTCGGGGTACGGAGACCCAGTACTTC. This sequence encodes CAWSRGTETQYF.

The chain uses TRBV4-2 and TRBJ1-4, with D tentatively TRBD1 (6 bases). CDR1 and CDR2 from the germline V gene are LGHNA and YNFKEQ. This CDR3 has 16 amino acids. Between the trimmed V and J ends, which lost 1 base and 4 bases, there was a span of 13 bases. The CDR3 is CASSQGTTGINEKLFF. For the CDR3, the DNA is TGTGCCAGCAGCCAAGGTACCACAGGGATTAATGAAAAACTGTTTTTT.

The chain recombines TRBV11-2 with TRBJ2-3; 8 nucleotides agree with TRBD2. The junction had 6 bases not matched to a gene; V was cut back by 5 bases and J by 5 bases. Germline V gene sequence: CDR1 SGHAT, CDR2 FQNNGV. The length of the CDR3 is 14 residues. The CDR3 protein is CASSGAGEEDTQYF. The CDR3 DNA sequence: TGTGCCAGCAGCGGAGCGGGAGAGGAAGATACGCAGTATTTT. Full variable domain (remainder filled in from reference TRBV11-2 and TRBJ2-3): EAGVAQSPRYKIIEKRQSVAFWCNPISGHATLYWYQQILGQGPKLLIQFQNNGVVDDSQLPKDRFSAERLKGVDSTLKIQPAKLEDSAVYLCASSGAGEEDTQYFGPGTRLTVL.

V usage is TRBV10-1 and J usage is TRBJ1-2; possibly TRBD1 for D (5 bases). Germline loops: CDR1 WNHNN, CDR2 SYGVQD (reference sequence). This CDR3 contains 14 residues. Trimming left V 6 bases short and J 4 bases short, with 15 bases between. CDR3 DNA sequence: TGCGCCAGCAGCGAACAGGCTTCGGGCTATGGCTACACCTTC. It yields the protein CASSEQASGYGYTF.

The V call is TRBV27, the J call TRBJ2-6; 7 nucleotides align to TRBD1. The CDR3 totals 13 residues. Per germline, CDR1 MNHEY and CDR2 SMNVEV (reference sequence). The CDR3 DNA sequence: TGTGCAGACCGCACAGGGGAAGGGATCGTCCTGACTTTC. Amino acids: CADRTGEGIVLTF.

The CDR3 coding sequence is TGTGCCAGCAGTTACGTGGGCTCGGATTATGGCTACACCTTC. This codes for CASSYVGSDYGYTF. The chain recombines TRBV6-5 with TRBJ1-2, with D hard to call. V was cut by 2 bases and J by 5 bases, with 12 bases left in between. The CDR3 consists of 14 residues. Germline CDR1 reads MNHEY; CDR2 reads SVGAGI.

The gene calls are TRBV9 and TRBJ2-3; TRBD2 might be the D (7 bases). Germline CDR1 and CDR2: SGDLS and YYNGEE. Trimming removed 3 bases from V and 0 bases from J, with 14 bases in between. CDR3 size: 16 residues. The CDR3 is CASSGGASGSTDTQYF. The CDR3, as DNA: TGTGCCAGCAGCGGGGGGGCTAGCGGAAGCACAGATACGCAGTATTTT.